Presented here are 20 T cell receptor beta chains from one specimen sequenced in a study of blood T cells in healthy people across ages. Next came a second PCR, run for about 7 to 12 cycles, which used a sample-barcoded 5' primer along with a J-beta primer mix. TCRdb reprocessed the 5' RACE reads via MiXCR and lists one record per CDR3 protein. The repertoire holds 700,000 or so distinct CDR3 sequences, over 20% seen once, with roughly a fifth in the top ten. Source material: blood. The receptors stem from a man aged 70 or older in good health.

This clonotype was detected only a few times. V usage is TRBV12-3 or TRBV12-4 and J usage is TRBJ1-2, with D maybe TRBD1 (5 bases). V was clipped by 4 bases and J by 2 bases, with 17 bases between them. The CDR3 is 16 amino acids. For the CDR3, the DNA is TGTGCCAGCAGTTCGACGTGGGGCTCTCAAAACTATGGCTACACCTTC. It is translated as CASSSTWGSQNYGYTF.

This clonotype has more than one count but fewer than ten. J is TRBJ1-4 and V is TRBV5-1; D ambiguous. Trimming shortened V by 7 bases and J by 8 bases, and 12 bases separated the two germline ends. CDR1 is SGHRS, CDR2 YFSETQ, per germline. The CDR3 length is 12 residues. The DNA of the CDR3 is TGCGCCAGCTCCACCCCGGGGGAAAAACTGTTTTTT. Amino acid sequence: CASSTPGEKLFF. The whole variable domain, remainder taken from reference TRBV5-1 and TRBJ1-4, is KAGVTQTPRYLIKTRGQQVTLSCSPISGHRSVSWYQQTPGQGLQFLFEYFSETQRNKGNFPGRFSGRQFSNSRSEMNVSTLELGDSALYLCASSTPGEKLFFGSGTQLSVL.

This chain uses TRBV11-2 with TRBJ2-1, with a possible D match to TRBD2 (6 bases). Germline V lookup: CDR1 SGHAT, CDR2 FQNNGV. Trimming took off 4 bases at V and 7 bases at J, with 14 bases between the two ends. The CDR3 covers 14 residues. The chain's CDR3 is CASSSRGAGNEQFF. The CDR3 bases are TGTGCCAGCAGCTCGAGAGGGGCGGGGAATGAGCAGTTCTTC. The variable domain in full, with the rest retrieved from reference TRBV11-2 and TRBJ2-1, is EAGVAQSPRYKIIEKRQSVAFWCNPISGHATLYWYQQILGQGPKLLIQFQNNGVVDDSQLPKDRFSAERLKGVDSTLKIQPAKLEDSAVYLCASSSRGAGNEQFFGPGTRLTVL.

Concerning this clonotype itself: The junction departs from the called germline gene at one end, perhaps through a read error. V and J are TRBV9 and TRBJ2-2, with unresolved D. The CDR3 runs 13 residues. Per the germline V gene, CDR1 is SGDLS and CDR2 is YYNGEE. CDR3 coding DNA: TGTGCCAGCAGCACCCTAGACACGGGGGAGCTGTTTTTT. Its translation is CASSTLDTGELFF.

This clonotype has more than one count but fewer than ten. The rearrangement uses TRBV7-2 and TRBJ2-1; D is unclear. The CDR3 loop spans 14 amino acids. Germline V gene data show CDR1 as SGHTA and CDR2 as FQGNSA. With 4 bases removed from V and 9 bases from J, the gap between germline ends came to 16 bases. CDR3 amino acids: CASSSPGGATEQFF. CDR3 sequence (DNA): TGTGCCAGCAGCTCCCCCGGTGGCGCCACTGAGCAGTTCTTC.

Ten or more counts support this clonotype. The chain employs TRBV2 and TRBJ1-5; unclear D gene. CDR3 length equals 15 residues. Trimming cost V 7 bases and J 5 bases, with 18 bases left between them. Germline V lookup: CDR1 SNHLY, CDR2 FYNNEI. The CDR3 sequence: CASTTRTETYQPQHF. CDR3 in DNA: TGTGCCAGCACCACTCGGACGGAGACCTATCAGCCCCAGCATTTT.

The CDR3 nucleotides are TGTGCCAGCAGTTCGGATGGGAGAAATCAGCCCCAGCATTTT. This translates into CASSSDGRNQPQHF. The V call is TRBV5-5, the J call TRBJ1-5; D unresolved. The CDR3 runs 14 residues. Germline V gene lookup returns CDR1 SGHKS and CDR2 YYEKEE (reference sequence). Trimming shortened V by 5 bases and J by 4 bases, and 13 bases separated the two germline ends.

This clonotype was observed a handful of times. The chain recombines TRBV30 with TRBJ2-7; D unclear. The J call is in doubt because the DNA end fits TRBJ2-5 better. This CDR3 contains 12 residues. Germline assignment: CDR1 GTSNPN and CDR2 SVGIG (reference sequence). CDR3 residues: CAWSVLRETQYF. The DNA of the CDR3 is TGTGCCTGGAGTGTATTGAGAGAGACCCAGTACTTC.

This clonotype was detected a few times. The chain is built from TRBV7-9 and TRBJ1-4; the D gene is possibly TRBD1 (5 bases). CDR1 and CDR2 from the germline V gene are SEHNR and FQNEAQ (reference sequence). The CDR3 consists of 14 residues. Between the trimmed V and J ends, which lost 5 bases and 7 bases, there was a span of 14 bases. CDR3 sequence reads: CASSLTDPLEKLFF. DNA of the CDR3: TGTGCCAGCAGCCTGACAGATCCTCTTGAAAAACTGTTTTTT.

V and J are TRBV25-1 and TRBJ2-2; 7 bases are a match to TRBD1. The CDR3 consists of 14 residues. Germline trimming cut 4 bases from V and 8 bases from J; bases unmatched to any gene: 7. Germline lookup yields CDR1 MGHDK and CDR2 SYGVNS. This CDR3 reads CASSGGTVEGELFF. The CDR3 nucleotides read TGTGCCAGCAGTGGTGGGACAGTCGAAGGGGAGCTGTTTTTT.

The chain combines TRBV9 with TRBJ2-2, with 10 bases identical to TRBD1. Germline CDR1 SGDLS, CDR2 YYNGEE. With 6 bases clipped from V and 5 bases from J, the junction kept 7 bases outside the gene matches. The CDR3 extends over 15 amino acids. CDR3 coding DNA: TGTGCCAGCACCGGGACAGGGGTTGGGACCGGGGAGCTGTTTTTT. The encoded protein is CASTGTGVGTGELFF.

This clonotype was observed a few times. The gene calls are TRBV12-3 or TRBV12-4 and TRBJ2-3, with unresolved D. The CDR3 consists of 15 residues. With 4 bases removed from V and 1 base from J, the gap between germline ends came to 12 bases. This chain's CDR3 is CASSYFGIGTDTQYF. In nucleotides, the CDR3 is TGTGCCAGCAGTTATTTTGGGATTGGCACAGATACGCAGTATTTT.

This clonotype turned up a few times. The V and J genes are TRBV12-3 or TRBV12-4 and TRBJ1-1; weak D call: TRBD1 (6 bases). V lost 5 bases and J lost 5, with 15 bases in between. This CDR3 has 14 residues. CDR3 sequence (DNA): TGTGCCAGCAGTGCTACAGGGATTTCGACTGAAGCTTTCTTT. Amino acid sequence: CASSATGISTEAFF.

In this sample, this clonotype turned up a few times. This sequence joins TRBV24-1 and TRBJ2-3, with 12 bases that match TRBD2. V trimming: 4 bases; J trimming: 4 bases; junction bases outside the gene matches: 5. This CDR3 contains 16 residues. Germline values: CDR1 KGHDR, CDR2 SFDVKD. The CDR3 is CATSDRGTSGPDTQYF. In DNA, the CDR3 is TGTGCCACCAGTGACAGGGGGACTAGCGGGCCAGATACGCAGTATTTT.

This clonotype was seen a few times. The gene calls are TRBV12-3 or TRBV12-4 and TRBJ2-4; 11 bases are a match to TRBD1. The length of the CDR3 is 14 residues. After removal of 6 bases from V and 9 bases from J, the junction contained 7 bases not matched to a gene. This chain's CDR3 is CASSPGQGAGIQYF. The DNA of the CDR3 is TGTGCCAGCAGCCCCGGACAGGGGGCAGGCATTCAGTACTTC.

There are a few counts of this clonotype. The V call is TRBV5-1, the J call TRBJ2-3; the match to TRBD2 covers 13 bases. CDR3 length: 15 amino acids. Germline V lookup: CDR1 SGHRS, CDR2 YFSETQ. J lost 5 bases, V lost 4 bases, and 4 bases had no gene match. CDR3 nucleotide sequence: TGCGCCAGCAGCAGGGGACTAGCGGGGATAGATACGCAGTATTTT. This codes for CASSRGLAGIDTQYF.

The chain links TRBV6-5 to TRBJ2-4; the D is unclear. Deletions cut 7 bases from V and 0 bases from J, with 25 bases between. In germline, CDR1 is MNHEY, CDR2 SVGAGI. This CDR3 has 19 amino acids. The CDR3 DNA follows: TGTGCCAGCATCCTGACCTTCAACGAACAGATTCTAGCCAAAAACATTCAGTACTTC. It specifies CASILTFNEQILAKNIQYF.

This clonotype was seen more than once but under ten times. The chain combines TRBV20-1 with TRBJ1-1; D may be TRBD1 (6 bases). The CDR3 sequence is 14 residues long. The V and J ends lost 4 bases and 4 bases respectively, with 16 bases between them. The germline V gene encodes CDR1 DFQATT and CDR2 SNEGSKA (reference sequence). CDR3 bases: TGCAGTGCTAACTCAGGGGTGGGTTTCACTGAAGCTTTCTTT. This gives the protein CSANSGVGFTEAFF.

J is TRBJ1-2 and V is TRBV18; TRBD1 is a possible D gene (5 bases). Germline values: CDR1 KGHSH, CDR2 LQKENI. V was trimmed by 6 bases and J by 11 bases, leaving 13 bases between them. The CDR3 is made up of 11 amino acids. This CDR3 is CASSGKEGYTF. Written as DNA, the CDR3 is TGTGCCAGCTCGGGAAAGGAGGGGTACACCTTC.

The rearrangement uses TRBV7-3 and TRBJ2-3, with D tentatively TRBD1 (6 bases). The germline V and J ends were trimmed by 5 bases and 2 bases, with 8 bases remaining between them. The CDR3 is 13 residues long. The germline CDR1 and CDR2 sequences are SGHTA and FQGTGA. Written as DNA, the CDR3 is TGTGCCAGCAGCCCAGGGGCCACAGATACGCAGTATTTT. It encodes CASSPGATDTQYF.